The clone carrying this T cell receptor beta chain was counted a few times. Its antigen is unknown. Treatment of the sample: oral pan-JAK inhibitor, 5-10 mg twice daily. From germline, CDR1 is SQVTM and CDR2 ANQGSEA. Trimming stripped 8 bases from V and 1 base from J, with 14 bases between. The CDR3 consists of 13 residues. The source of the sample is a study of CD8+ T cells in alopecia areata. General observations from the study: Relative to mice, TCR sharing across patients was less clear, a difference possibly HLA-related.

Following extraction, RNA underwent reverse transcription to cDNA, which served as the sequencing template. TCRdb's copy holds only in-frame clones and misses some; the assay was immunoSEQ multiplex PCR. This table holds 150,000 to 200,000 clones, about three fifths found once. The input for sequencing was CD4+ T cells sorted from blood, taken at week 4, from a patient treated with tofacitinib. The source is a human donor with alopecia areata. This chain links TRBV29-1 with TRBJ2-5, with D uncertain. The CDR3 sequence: CSLVWNPQETQYF. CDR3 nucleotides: TGCAGCCTGGTGTGGAACCCCCAAGAGACCCAGTACTTC. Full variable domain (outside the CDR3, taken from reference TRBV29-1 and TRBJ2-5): SAVISQKPSRDICQRGTSLTIQCQVDSQVTMMFWYRQQPGQSLTLIATANQGSEATYESGFVIDKFPISRPNLTFSTLTVSNMSPEDSSIYLCSLVWNPQETQYFGPGTRLLVL.